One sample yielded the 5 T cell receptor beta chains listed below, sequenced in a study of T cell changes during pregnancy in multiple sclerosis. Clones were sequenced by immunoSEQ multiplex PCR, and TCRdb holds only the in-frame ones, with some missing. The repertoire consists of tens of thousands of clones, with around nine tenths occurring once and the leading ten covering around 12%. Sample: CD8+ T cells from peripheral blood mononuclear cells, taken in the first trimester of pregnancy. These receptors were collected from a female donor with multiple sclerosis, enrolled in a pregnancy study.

In DNA, the CDR3 is TGTGCCAGCAGTTTTTTGAGCGAGCAGTACTTC. Translated, it gives CASSFLSEQYF. The genes are TRBV6-5 and TRBJ2-7; D uncertain. Trimming removed 4 bases at V and 6 bases at J, with 7 bases between. Per the germline V gene, CDR1 is MNHEY and CDR2 is SVGAGI. The CDR3 totals 11 residues.

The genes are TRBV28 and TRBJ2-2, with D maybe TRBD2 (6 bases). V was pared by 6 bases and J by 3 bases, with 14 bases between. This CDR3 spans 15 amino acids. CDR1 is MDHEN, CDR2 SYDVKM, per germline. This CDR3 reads CASSQLAKDTGELFF. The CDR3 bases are TGTGCCAGCAGCCAGCTAGCGAAGGACACCGGGGAGCTGTTTTTT.

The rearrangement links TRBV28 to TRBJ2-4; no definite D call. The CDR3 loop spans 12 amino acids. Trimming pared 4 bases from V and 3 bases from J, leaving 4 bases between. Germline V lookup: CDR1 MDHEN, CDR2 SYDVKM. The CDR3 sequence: CASSYNKNIQYF. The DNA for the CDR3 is TGTGCCAGCAGTTACAACAAAAACATTCAGTACTTC.

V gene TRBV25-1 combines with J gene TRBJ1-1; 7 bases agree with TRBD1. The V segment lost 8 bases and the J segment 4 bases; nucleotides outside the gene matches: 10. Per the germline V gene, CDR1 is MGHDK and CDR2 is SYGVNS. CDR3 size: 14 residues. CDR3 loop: CASSRRGDVTEAFF. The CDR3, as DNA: TGTGCCAGCTCGCGCAGGGGGGACGTCACTGAAGCTTTCTTT.

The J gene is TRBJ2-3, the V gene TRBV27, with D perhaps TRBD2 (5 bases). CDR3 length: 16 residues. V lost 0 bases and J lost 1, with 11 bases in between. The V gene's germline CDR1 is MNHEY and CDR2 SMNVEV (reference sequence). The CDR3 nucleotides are TGTGCCAGCAGTTTATCGGAACTAGAGCGCACAGATACGCAGTATTTT. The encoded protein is CASSLSELERTDTQYF.